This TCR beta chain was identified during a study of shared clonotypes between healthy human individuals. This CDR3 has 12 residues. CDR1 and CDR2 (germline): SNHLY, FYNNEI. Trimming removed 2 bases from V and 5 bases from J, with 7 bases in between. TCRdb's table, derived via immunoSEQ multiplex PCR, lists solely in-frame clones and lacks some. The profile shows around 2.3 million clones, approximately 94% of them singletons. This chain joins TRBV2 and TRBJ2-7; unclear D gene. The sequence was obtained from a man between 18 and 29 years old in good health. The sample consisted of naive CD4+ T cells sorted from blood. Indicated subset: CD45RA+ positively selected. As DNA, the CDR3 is TGTGCCAGCAGTGAACAACAAAACGAGCAGTACTTC. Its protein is CASSEQQNEQYF. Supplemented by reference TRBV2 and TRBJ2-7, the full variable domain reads EPEVTQTPSHQVTQMGQEVILRCVPISNHLYFYWYRQILGQKVEFLVSFYNNEISEKSEIFDDQFSVERPDGSNFTLKIRSTKLEDSAMYFCASSEQQNEQYFGPGTRLTVT.